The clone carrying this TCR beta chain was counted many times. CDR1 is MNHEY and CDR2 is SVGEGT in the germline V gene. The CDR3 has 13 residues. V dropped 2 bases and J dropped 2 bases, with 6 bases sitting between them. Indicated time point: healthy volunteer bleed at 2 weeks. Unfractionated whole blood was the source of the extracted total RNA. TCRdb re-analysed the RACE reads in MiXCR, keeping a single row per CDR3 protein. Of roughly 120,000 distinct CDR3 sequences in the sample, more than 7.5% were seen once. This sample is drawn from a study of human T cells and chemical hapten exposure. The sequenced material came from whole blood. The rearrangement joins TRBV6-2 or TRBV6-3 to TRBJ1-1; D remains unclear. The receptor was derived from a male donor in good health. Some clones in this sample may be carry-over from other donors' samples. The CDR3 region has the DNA TGTGCCAGCAGTTACCGACCAAACACTGAAGCTTTCTTT. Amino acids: CASSYRPNTEAFF.